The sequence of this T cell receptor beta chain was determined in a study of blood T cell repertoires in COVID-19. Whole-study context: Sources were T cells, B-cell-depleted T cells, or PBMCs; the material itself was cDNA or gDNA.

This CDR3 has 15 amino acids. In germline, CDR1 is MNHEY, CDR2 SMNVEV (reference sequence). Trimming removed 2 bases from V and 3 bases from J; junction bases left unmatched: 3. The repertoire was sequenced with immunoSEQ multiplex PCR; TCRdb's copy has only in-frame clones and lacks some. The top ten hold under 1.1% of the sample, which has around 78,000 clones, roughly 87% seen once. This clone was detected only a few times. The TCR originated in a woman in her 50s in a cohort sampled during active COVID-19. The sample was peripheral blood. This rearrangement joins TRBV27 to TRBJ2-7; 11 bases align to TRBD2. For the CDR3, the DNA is TGTGCCAGCAGTTTAGTCGGGACTAGCGGCTACGAGCAGTACTTC. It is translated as CASSLVGTSGYEQYF.